Included here is one TCR beta chain sequence, with context. This clonotype came up many times. What antigen it recognizes has not been identified. Base qualities are not provided; no much larger clone lies one nucleotide away. This sample was taken from a study of T cell repertoires in cytomegalovirus infection (dated by TCRdb to between 2019 and 2020). Study-level background: Peptide stimulations targeted recently identified HLA-C-restricted CMV epitopes, whose presentation resists viral immunomodulation, together with well-studied HLA-B-restricted epitopes. Donor HLA type was relevant to the analysis, as public TCR beta signatures indicated carriage of CMV infection together with the matching HLA type.

Findings and caveats that apply to the study as a whole: The ex vivo response was dominated by HLA-C-restricted CMV-specific TCR beta clonotypes, which also provided the single most frequent clonotype in two of eight donors. In both this cohort and an independent cohort of a few hundred donors, the cumulative frequency of public TCR beta family members distinguished carriers of CMV infection plus the relevant HLA type.

V loses 7 bases at its end and J loses 0 bases; junction bases beyond the gene matches: 5. Taken from cysteine to phenylalanine, the CDR3 has 14 residues. Only the CDR3 part of the read is kept: 42 bases, read in frame from the first base. CDR1 is given as MNHEY and CDR2 as SMNVEV, both from the germline V gene (reference sequence). The instrument was an Illumina HiSeq 1500. The raw public data were reprocessed by TCRdb itself: fastp quality trimming at Q25, MiXCR clonotype calling, in-frame beta chains only. Rows with a matching CDR3 protein are joined into one entry that keeps the most common DNA and genes. The sample table holds 750,000 to 900,000 distinct CDR3 sequences, of which about 29% were seen once. The top ten constitute about an eighth of the sample. This specimen's treatment or condition label, interpreted: in vitro stimulation with specific CMV peptide epitopes to enrich CMV-specific T cells.

The chain links TRBV27 with TRBJ1-1; TRBD1 lines up with 7 middle nucleotides. This sample comprised cultured CD8+ T cells from PBMCs, obtained from culture after CMV antigen stimulation. The sequence was obtained from a human donor in good health (CMV status not recorded). Some clones in this sample may be carry-over from other donors' samples. The CDR3 in this case is CASKRDSMNTEAFF. The sequence in DNA is TGTGCCAGCAAACGGGACAGTATGAACACTGAAGCTTTCTTT.